Listed below are T cell receptor beta chains from one sample, sequenced in a study of cytomegalovirus exposure and HLA in healthy donors. This table comes from immunoSEQ multiplex PCR, and its TCRdb copy is limited to in-frame clones, with some not included. This sample has about 330,000 clones, with about 90% found just once. Sequencing was carried out using PBMCs. Receptor source: a woman aged 25-40 years in good health and CMV-seropositive. CDR3s include the opening cysteine and the closing phenylalanine or tryptophan. The D gene is left open where the match is weak. Some rows mark clone size as missing; the rest say once, few, many or name a class of expanded clone.

TRBV6-1,-,once,TRBJ2-7,TGTGCCAGCAGTCCTACGACAGGTCGACCCTACGAGCAGTACTTC,CASSPTTGRPYEQYF
TRBV7-2,TRBD2,-,TRBJ2-7,TGTGCCAGCAGCTTATTCTCTGTCGGGGGGTCTTCCTACGAGCAGTACTTC,CASSLFSVGGSSYEQYF
TRBV7-2,-,-,TRBJ2-7,TGTGCCAGCAGCTCAGCCCCGACGGGGGAGCAGTACTTC,CASSSAPTGEQYF
TRBV5-4,-,-,TRBJ2-5,TGTGCCAGCAGCTTGGGGTTACAGGAGGAGACCCAGTACTTC,CASSLGLQEETQYF
TRBV2,-,-,TRBJ2-5,TGTGCCAGCGGGGGCCGGGGCCTAGGGACCCAGTACTTC,CASGGRGLGTQYF
TRBV9,-,-,TRBJ1-2,TGTGCCAGCAGCGTAGTGGCCCGGACAGACCACTATGGCTACACCTTC,CASSVVARTDHYGYTF
TRBV9,-,-,TRBJ2-7,TGTGCCAGCAGCGTAGGGTCCTCCTACGAGCAGTACTTC,CASSVGSSYEQYF
TRBV27,-,-,TRBJ2-7,TGTGCCAGCAGCCCGTACGGTTCCTACGAGCAGTACTTC,CASSPYGSYEQYF
TRBV27,TRBD1,-,TRBJ2-7,TGTGCCAGCAGTGTCGGGGACAGGGGGGCATACGAGCAGTACTTC,CASSVGDRGAYEQYF
TRBV7-2,-,-,TRBJ2-7,TGTGCCAGCAGCTCGTATACAGGGAAGTTTTACGAGCAGTACTTC,CASSSYTGKFYEQYF
TRBV19,TRBD1,-,TRBJ2-7,TGTGCCAGTAGTGTCCAAACCGGGACAGGGTACGAGCAGTACTTC,CASSVQTGTGYEQYF
TRBV5-4,TRBD1,-,TRBJ1-2,TGTGCCAGCAGCTTGCGGCAGGGGGCGGACTATGGCTACACCTTC,CASSLRQGADYGYTF
TRBV5-1,TRBD2,-,TRBJ2-6,TGCGCCAGCAGCCCGGCGGGGGTCTCTGGGGCCAACGTCCTGACTTTC,CASSPAGVSGANVLTF
TRBV9,-,-,TRBJ2-6,TGTGCCAGCAGCCTAACAGGGATCAGTGGGGGGGCCAACGTCCTGACTTTC,CASSLTGISGGANVLTF
TRBV19,-,-,TRBJ1-2,TGTGCCAGTAGCCACGGGACGGACTATGGCTACACCTTC,CASSHGTDYGYTF
TRBV4-1,-,once,TRBJ1-1,TGCGCCAGCAGCCAATGGGACAAGGGCTGGGCGAACACTGAAGCTTTCTTT,CASSQWDKGWANTEAFF
TRBV5-6,-,once,TRBJ1-2,TGTGCCAGCAGCTTCACAGGAACCTACACCTTC,CASSFTGTYTF
TRBV16,TRBD1,-,TRBJ1-4,TGTGCCAGCAGCCAATCGCGAGACAGGGCAATAGAACTGTTTTTT,CASSQSRDRAIELFF
TRBV2,TRBD2,once,TRBJ2-2,TGTGCCAGCATTAGCGGGGCGGGGGAGCTGTTTTTT,CASISGAGELFF
TRBV10-3,-,-,TRBJ2-5,TGTGCCATCAGTGGAACTGTGGGAGAGACCCAGTACTTC,CAISGTVGETQYF
TRBV27,-,-,TRBJ1-2,TGTGCCAGCAGTTTATCGAAAACTTATGGCTACACCTTC,CASSLSKTYGYTF
TRBV5-6,-,-,TRBJ2-7,TGTGCCAGCAGCTTGGCGGCCCGGGGCGAGCAGTACTTC,CASSLAARGEQYF
TRBV2,-,-,TRBJ1-2,TGTGCCAGCATGGGCCTTAACTATGGCTACACCTTC,CASMGLNYGYTF
TRBV28,-,-,TRBJ2-7,TGTGCCAGCAGTTTATTGGGCAGCCCCTACGAGCAGTACTTC,CASSLLGSPYEQYF
TRBV5-1,-,once,TRBJ1-1,TGCGCCAGCAGCTTGGCCGGCGCCCTGAACACTGAAGCTTTCTTT,CASSLAGALNTEAFF
TRBV28,TRBD1,-,TRBJ2-7,TGTGCCAGCACCGGACAGGGGGCCTACGAGCAGTACTTC,CASTGQGAYEQYF
TRBV14,-,-,TRBJ1-2,TGTGCCAGCAGCCAAGAGGGCCTCAGCCCCTATGGCTACACCTTC,CASSQEGLSPYGYTF